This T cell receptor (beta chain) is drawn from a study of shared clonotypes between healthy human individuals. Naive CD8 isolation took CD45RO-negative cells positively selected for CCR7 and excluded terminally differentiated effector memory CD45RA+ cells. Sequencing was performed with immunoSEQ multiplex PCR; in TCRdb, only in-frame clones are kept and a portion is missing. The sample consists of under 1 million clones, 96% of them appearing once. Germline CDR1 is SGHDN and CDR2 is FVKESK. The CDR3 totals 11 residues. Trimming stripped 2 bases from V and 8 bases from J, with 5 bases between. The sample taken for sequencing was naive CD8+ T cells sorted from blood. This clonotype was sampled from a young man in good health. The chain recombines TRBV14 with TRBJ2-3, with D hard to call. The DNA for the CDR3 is TGTGCCAGCAGCCAAAGCCGTACGCAGTATTTT. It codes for CASSQSRTQYF.